Below, 13 T cell receptor beta chains from the same sample are listed, as sequenced in a study of blood T cells in healthy people across ages (dated by TCRdb to 2014 to 2015). Library prep was done by 5' RACE. These reads were obtained on an Illumina HiSeq 2500. A second PCR of roughly 6 to 11 cycles was performed with a sample-barcoded 5' primer and a J-beta primer mix. The raw public data were reprocessed by TCRdb itself: fastp quality trimming at Q25, MiXCR clonotype calling, in-frame beta chains only. All rows with the same CDR3 protein become a single entry with the most common DNA and genes. In this sample the table shows roughly 800,000 distinct CDR3 sequences, roughly 60% of which occur a single time. The ten biggest clones cover about 20% of the sample. Sequenced sample: blood. The receptors shown here come from a man in his thirties or forties in good health.

This clonotype was seen only a few times. V is TRBV3-1 and J is TRBJ1-2; D might be TRBD1 (5 bases). From germline, CDR1 is LGHDT and CDR2 YNNKEL (reference sequence). This CDR3 spans 14 amino acids. Trimming cost V 0 bases and J 4 bases, with 9 bases left between them. DNA of the CDR3: TGTGCCAGCAGCCAAGAAGACAGACTCTATGGCTACACCTTC. Its translation: CASSQEDRLYGYTF. The full variable domain, its missing parts supplied by reference TRBV3-1 and TRBJ1-2, is DTAVSQTPKYLVTQMGNDKSIKCEQNLGHDTMYWYKQDSKKFLKIMFSYNNKELIINETVPNRFSPKSPDKAHLNLHINSLELGDSAVYFCASSQEDRLYGYTFGSGTRLTVV.

J is TRBJ2-3 and V is TRBV20-1; no clear D. Germline V gene lookup returns CDR1 DFQATT and CDR2 SNEGSKA (reference sequence). With 6 bases removed from V and 1 base from J, the gap between germline ends came to 17 bases. The CDR3 has 15 amino acids. DNA for the CDR3: TGCAGTGCCCCGTACCTAGGAGTGGGCACAGATACGCAGTATTTT. Encoded protein: CSAPYLGVGTDTQYF.

This clonotype was found a few times. The rearrangement joins TRBV6-1 to TRBJ2-7; no clear D gene. Germline CDR1 and CDR2: MNHNS and SASEGT. Trimming shortened V by 8 bases and J by 3 bases, and 20 bases separated the two germline ends. The CDR3 is made up of 15 amino acids. In DNA, the CDR3 is TGTGCCAGCGCCTTCAACACCGGGCGTTACTACGAGCAGTACTTC. Translation gives CASAFNTGRYYEQYF.

The V gene is TRBV29-1, the J gene TRBJ1-1, with a weak D call TRBD1 (6 bases). Germline CDR1 reads SQVTM; CDR2 reads ANQGSEA. CDR3 length: 15 residues. Between the trimmed V and J ends, which lost 1 base and 1 base, there was a span of 13 bases. The CDR3 here is CSVEGRDRRNTEAFF. In DNA, the CDR3 is TGCAGCGTTGAAGGGCGCGACAGGAGGAACACTGAAGCTTTCTTT.

V gene TRBV30 combines with J gene TRBJ2-7, with 7 bases that match TRBD2. This CDR3 contains 13 residues. V was clipped by 2 bases and J by 2 bases; unmatched bases: 3. The germline gives CDR1 GTSNPN, CDR2 SVGIG (reference sequence). The CDR3 loop is CAWSQGLAYEQYF. Here the CDR3 DNA reads TGTGCCTGGAGTCAAGGACTAGCCTACGAGCAGTACTTC.

The rearrangement links TRBV29-1 to TRBJ2-5, with TRBD2 as a possible D gene (5 bases). CDR3 size: 13 residues. V was shortened by 4 bases and J by 7 bases, with 16 bases between the two germline ends. Looked up from germline, CDR1 is SQVTM and CDR2 is ANQGSEA. CDR3 nucleotide sequence: TGCAGCGTTGCGGGGAAACTATTCGGGACCCAGTACTTC. It translates to CSVAGKLFGTQYF.

This clonotype showed up just a few times. This chain connects TRBV10-3 to TRBJ2-3; perhaps TRBD1 as D (6 bases). The germline V and J ends were trimmed by 4 bases and 1 base, with 9 bases remaining between them. The CDR3 is 14 residues long. Per germline, CDR1 ENHRY and CDR2 SYGVKD. CDR3 in amino acids: CAISGEGGTDTQYF. The CDR3 coding sequence is TGTGCCATCAGTGGAGAGGGGGGCACAGATACGCAGTATTTT.

This chain links TRBV29-1 with TRBJ1-4, with TRBD1 matching 9 bases. The CDR3 extends over 12 amino acids. V lost 7 bases and J lost 7; bases outside the gene matches: 4. The germline gives CDR1 SQVTM, CDR2 ANQGSEA. The CDR3 is CSAGTGLEKLFF. The CDR3 nucleotides read TGCAGCGCTGGGACAGGGCTTGAAAAACTGTTTTTT.

The rearrangement links TRBV3-1 to TRBJ2-7; TRBD2 might be the D (5 bases). Germline V gene data show CDR1 as LGHDT and CDR2 as YNNKEL (reference sequence). V dropped 5 bases and J dropped 5 bases, with 13 bases sitting between them. The CDR3 has 13 residues. This CDR3 is CASSVTAADEQYF. CDR3 nucleotide sequence: TGTGCCAGCAGCGTCACTGCAGCGGACGAGCAGTACTTC.

The chain joins TRBV9 to TRBJ1-2; D is undetermined. CDR3 size: 14 residues. V gave up 5 bases and J gave up 6 bases, with 17 bases separating them. CDR1 is SGDLS and CDR2 is YYNGEE in the germline V gene. The CDR3 nucleotides are TGTGCCAGCAGATGGTCTAACGGTCGTAATGGCTACACCTTC. Its protein is CASRWSNGRNGYTF.

This chain uses TRBV5-1 with TRBJ2-5; tentatively, D is TRBD2 (5 bases). Germline CDR1 is SGHRS and CDR2 is YFSETQ. This CDR3 is built from 16 residues. V shed 0 bases and J shed 2 bases, with 14 bases lying between them. The CDR3 spells CASSLAWGEGQETQYF. The CDR3 DNA reads TGCGCCAGCAGCTTGGCCTGGGGAGAGGGACAAGAGACCCAGTACTTC.

The chain employs TRBV9 and TRBJ1-2, with 10 bases that match TRBD1. This CDR3 region has 18 residues. Germline CDR1 reads SGDLS; CDR2 reads YYNGEE. V gave up 3 bases and J gave up 4 bases; unmatched junction bases: 15. The CDR3 reads CASSETGTGVPLVYGYTF. CDR3 coding DNA: TGTGCCAGCAGCGAGACCGGGACAGGGGTCCCCCTTGTCTATGGCTACACCTTC.

Note on this clonotype: A much larger clonotype is one base distant, so this may be a read error. V and J are TRBV2 and TRBJ2-5; no clear D gene. V lost 1 base and J lost 5, with 8 bases in between. Per the germline V gene, CDR1 is SNHLY and CDR2 is FYNNEI. This CDR3 region has 13 residues. In nucleotides, the CDR3 is TGTGCCAGCAGTGAAGGGAGCGTTGAGACCCAGTACTTC. It translates to CASSEGSVETQYF.